Listed here are 2 T cell receptor beta chains from one sample, sequenced in a study of cytomegalovirus exposure and HLA in healthy donors. Clones were sequenced by immunoSEQ multiplex PCR, and TCRdb holds only the in-frame ones, with some missing. The sample lists approximately 150,000 clones, around 81% occurring once. Sequencing input: PBMCs. The receptors were sampled from a man aged 25 to 45 in good health and CMV-seropositive.

The J gene is TRBJ1-1, the V gene TRBV7-2; D is possibly TRBD1 (6 bases). The germline gives CDR1 SGHTA, CDR2 FQGNSA. The CDR3 is 15 residues long. Trimming took 1 base from V and 1 from J, leaving 10 bases between them. The CDR3 reads CASSLVTGQNTEAFF. Written as DNA, the CDR3 is TGTGCCAGCAGCTTAGTTACAGGGCAGAACACTGAAGCTTTCTTT. The entire variable domain, with the rest obtained from reference TRBV7-2 and TRBJ1-1, is as follows: GAGVSQSPSNKVTEKGKDVELRCDPISGHTALYWYRQSLGQGLEFLIYFQGNSAPDKSGLPSDRFSAERTGGSVSTLTIQRTQQEDSAVYLCASSLVTGQNTEAFFGQGTRLTVV.

The chain couples TRBV10-3 to TRBJ2-7, with 9 positions matching TRBD1. The CDR3 sequence is 15 residues long. Trimming took 5 bases from V and 2 from J; bases not matched to a gene: 7. Germline lookup yields CDR1 ENHRY and CDR2 SYGVKD. Here the CDR3 DNA reads TGTGCCATCAGTTCCGGGACAGGGAGGCCCTACGAGCAGTACTTC. Translating gives CAISSGTGRPYEQYF.